The entry below describes one TCR beta chain. The data originate from a study of blood T cell repertoires in COVID-19. The method was immunoSEQ multiplex PCR; TCRdb's version includes in-frame clones alone and lacks a portion of them. Among 250,000 to 300,000 clones listed, roughly 87% were seen once. V was cut by 5 bases and J by 3 bases, with 13 bases left in between. The germline V gene encodes CDR1 MNHEY and CDR2 SVGAGI. The CDR3 has 15 amino acids. Material: PBMCs or T cells enriched from blood (not recorded which). The rearrangement joins TRBV6-5 to TRBJ1-4; D ambiguous. The sequence derives from a woman in her twenties or thirties who had recovered from COVID-19. The DNA of the CDR3 is TGTGCCAGCAGTCCAAGGAGGGTAGCTAATGAAAAACTGTTTTTT. Translation: CASSPRRVANEKLFF.